This is a list of T cell receptor beta chains from one sample in a study of neurological immune-mediated disorders. TCRdb called the 5' RACE reads again in MiXCR, with one record for every CDR3 protein. The sample records tens of thousands of distinct CDR3 sequences, roughly 13% being singletons. The sequencing input was PBMCs. Receptors originate from an older woman with HTLV-1-associated myelopathy (HAM/TSP). Both conserved end residues are part of each CDR3. The order of the fields is clone size, J gene, D gene, V gene, CDR3 DNA, CDR3 protein. D genes are given only for firm matches. The listing skips clone size in some rows; elsewhere it reads once, few, many or a size class.

>once|TRBJ2-3|NA|TRBV10-2
TGCGCCAGCATGGACAGCACAGATACGCAGTATTTT
CASMDSTDTQYF
>many|TRBJ2-2|NA|TRBV5-5
TGTGCCAGCAGCCCTAACGTCGGGGAGCTGTTTTTT
CASSPNVGELFF
>many|TRBJ1-5|NA|TRBV5-1
TGCGCCAGCAGCTTAACGGGGGGCGGCAATCAGCCCCAGCATTTT
CASSLTGGGNQPQHF
>many|TRBJ1-4|TRBD1|TRBV9
TGTGCCAGCAGCCCCCGGGACAGATTTAATGAAAAACTGTTTTTT
CASSPRDRFNEKLFF
>many|TRBJ2-3|TRBD2|TRBV12-3/TRBV12-4
TGTGCCAGCAGCCGGGGGGGGGTAGCAGATACGCAGTATTTT
CASSRGGVADTQYF
>many|TRBJ2-4|NA|TRBV12-3/TRBV12-4
TGTGCCAGCAGTTCCAGGGTGGCCAAAAACATTCAGTACTTC
CASSSRVAKNIQYF
>many|TRBJ2-6|TRBD1|TRBV12-3/TRBV12-4
TGTGCCAGCACCCTGACAGGGGGAAACACTGGGGCCAACGTCCTGACTTTC
CASTLTGGNTGANVLTF
>many|TRBJ1-6|NA|TRBV7-9
TGTGCCAGCAGCCGATCGTCGCGGGTTTTTAATTCACCCCTCCACTTT
CASSRSSRVFNSPLHF
>many|TRBJ1-2|NA|TRBV9
TGTGCCAGCAGCTCCAGTGCTGGCTACACCTTC
CASSSSAGYTF
>few|TRBJ2-1|NA|TRBV5-1
TGCGCCAGCAGCTTGGATAAGGGGGGGCGGGGAGGCAAGGGCTGGAATGAGCAGTTCTTC
CASSLDKGGRGGKGWNEQFF
>many|TRBJ1-1|NA|TRBV12-3/TRBV12-4
TGTGCCAGCAGTCTATCTCAGGGAGATGGCACTGAAGCTTTCTTT
CASSLSQGDGTEAFF
>many|TRBJ2-7|TRBD2|TRBV2
TGTGCGACCAGGGAGCGGGAGTTATCCGAGCAGTACTTC
CATRERELSEQYF
>many|TRBJ2-7|NA|TRBV7-2
TGTGCCAGCAGCTTGGACTGGCGGAGAAACGAGCAGTACTTC
CASSLDWRRNEQYF
>NA|TRBJ2-5|TRBD2|TRBV9
TGTGCCAGCAGCGTAGGGACTAGCGGGAGTGGTCGAGAGACCCAGTACTTC
CASSVGTSGSGRETQYF
>few|TRBJ2-5|NA|TRBV28
TGTGCCAGCAGCACCGGATGGACGGAGCCGGCGAACCAGTACTTC
CASSTGWTEPANQYF
>many|TRBJ2-1|TRBD2|TRBV9
TGTGCCAGCAGCGTAGGCGGGACTAGTAATAATGAGCAGTTCTTC
CASSVGGTSNNEQFF
>many|TRBJ1-1|TRBD1|TRBV29-1
TGCAGCGTCCTTGGACAGGGGGGGGCCCTCACTGAAGCTTTCTTT
CSVLGQGGALTEAFF
>many|TRBJ2-3|NA|TRBV9
TGTGCCAGCAGCATTGGAGAGGACGATACGCAGTATTTT
CASSIGEDDTQYF
>many|TRBJ2-7|TRBD2|TRBV12-3/TRBV12-4
TGTGCCAGCAGTTTAGGGGAACTAGCGGGGTCCTACGAGCAGTACTTC
CASSLGELAGSYEQYF
>medium-sized|TRBJ1-2|TRBD1|TRBV27
TGTGCCAGCAAAGACAGGGGGCCTGGCTACACCTTC
CASKDRGPGYTF
>many|TRBJ2-1|TRBD1|TRBV5-5
TGTGCCAGCAGCTTCGTAGACAGGGGGTATAGTGAGCAGTTCTTC
CASSFVDRGYSEQFF
>many|TRBJ2-7|NA|TRBV12-3/TRBV12-4
TGTGCCAGCAGTCGGGGCAGAGGCGGAGGGCGAGGCGAGCAGTACTTC
CASSRGRGGGRGEQYF
>many|TRBJ2-5|TRBD1|TRBV29-1
TGCAGCGTTGAAGATTATCGGAAACAGGGGAAGGGGCAAGAGACCCAGTACTTC
CSVEDYRKQGKGQETQYF
>NA|TRBJ1-2|NA|TRBV20-1
TGCAGTGCTAGACTACTGGGTACAACCCGTTATGGCTACACCTTT
CSARLLGTTRYGYTF
>many|TRBJ2-5|TRBD1|TRBV2
TGTGCCAGCAGTGATAGGGGGCGCGGAGAGACCCAGTACTTC
CASSDRGRGETQYF
>NA|TRBJ1-2|NA|TRBV19
TGTGCCAGTAGAAACCTCGCTTCGGGGCAGGAAAGAGGTGGCTACACCTTC
CASRNLASGQERGGYTF
>many|TRBJ2-7|NA|TRBV20-1
TGCAGTGCTAGAGCCCCCGGAACAGCCCCCAACGAGCAGTACTTC
CSARAPGTAPNEQYF
>many|TRBJ2-5|NA|TRBV3-1
TGTGCCAGCAGCCAATCACCACAAGAGACCCAGTACTTC
CASSQSPQETQYF
>few|TRBJ1-6|TRBD1|TRBV4-1
TGCGCCAGCAGCCACCGACAGGGAGGTTATGAGTCACCCCTCCACTTT
CASSHRQGGYESPLHF
>many|TRBJ1-5|NA|TRBV2
TGTGCCAGCAGTGAATCGGGGAGAAATCAGCCCCAGCATTTT
CASSESGRNQPQHF
>many|TRBJ2-4|NA|TRBV12-3/TRBV12-4
TGTGCCAGCAGTTTAGCCGGGAGCGGAAACATTCAGTACTTC
CASSLAGSGNIQYF